This TCR beta chain was observed in a study of T cells in tuberculosis. TCR-alpha and TCR-beta chains were sequenced unpaired. Some clones are missing from TCRdb's copy, which holds only in-frame ones; the method was immunoSEQ multiplex PCR. The sample contains nearly 60,000 clones, around 90% of which appear only once. The CDR3 is 16 amino acids. Germline V CDR1 and CDR2: SGHTA, FQGNSA. V was pared by 1 base and J by 6 bases, with 6 bases of the junction left unmatched. Thawed, overnight-rested PBMC were stained with GMM-loaded CD1B tetramer, viability dye and anti-CD3, then sorted. CD1B tetramers were loaded with Rhodococcus equi-derived C32 glucose monomycolate. Tetramer-sorted PBMC had been CD14 monocyte-depleted before freezing. Each donor contributed about 100,000 sorted tetramer-negative cells. Points from the study as a whole: Some low-affinity tetramer-binding T cells may be absent from this sample.

The sequence derives from an adult woman with latent tuberculosis. What was sequenced was CD1b-GMM tetramer-negative cells sorted from PBMCs. The V and J genes are TRBV7-2 and TRBJ2-7, with 13 bases fitting TRBD2. The CDR3 sequence is CASSLGTSGSFSEQYF. The CDR3 coding sequence is TGTGCCAGCAGCTTAGGGACTAGCGGGAGTTTCAGCGAGCAGTACTTC.